A selection of T cell receptor beta chains follows, all from one sample in a study of blood T cells in healthy people across ages. TCRdb analysed the 5' RACE reads with MiXCR anew, one entry per CDR3 protein. The profile shows about 1,400,000 distinct CDR3 sequences, approximately 60% of them singletons. The source material was blood. These receptors were collected from a man aged 18 to 29 in good health. CDR3s include the opening cysteine and the closing phenylalanine or tryptophan. The order of the fields is J gene, V gene, clone size, D gene, CDR3 protein, CDR3 DNA. The D gene is left open where the match is weak. The size field is filled for only some rows; it gives once, few, many or a size class.

TRBJ2-1 | TRBV7-9 | . | . | CANARDTDNEQFF | TGTGCCAACGCCCGGGACACTGACAATGAGCAGTTCTTC
TRBJ2-3 | TRBV12-3/TRBV12-4 | few | TRBD2 | CASSPVAGSGDTQYF | TGTGCCAGCAGTCCCGTAGCGGGGAGCGGAGATACGCAGTATTTT
TRBJ1-1 | TRBV10-3 | . | . | CAISVRAEEAFF | TGTGCCATCAGTGTGAGGGCAGAAGAAGCTTTCTTT
TRBJ1-2 | TRBV27 | . | . | CASSLSLGLDGYTF | TGTGCCAGCAGTTTATCGCTTGGGCTAGATGGCTACACCTTC
TRBJ2-2 | TRBV12-5 | few | . | CASGLGINTGELFF | TGTGCTAGTGGTTTGGGGATCAACACCGGGGAGCTGTTTTTT
TRBJ2-5 | TRBV4-1 | . | . | CASSQVSIRLQETQYF | TGCGCCAGCAGCCAAGTGAGCATACGCCTCCAAGAGACCCAGTACTTC
TRBJ2-1 | TRBV20-1 | . | . | CSARDRTRRLYNEQFF | TGCAGTGCTAGAGATCGTACCAGGCGTCTCTACAATGAGCAGTTCTTC
TRBJ2-1 | TRBV7-2 | . | . | CASSLKAVDEQFF | TGTGCCAGCAGCTTAAAGGCTGTCGATGAGCAGTTCTTC
TRBJ2-3 | TRBV20-1 | few | . | CSARRTVTSTDTQYF | TGCAGTGCTAGACGGACCGTAACTAGCACAGATACGCAGTATTTT
TRBJ2-7 | TRBV4-3 | few | . | CASSQDRWGPYEQYF | TGCGCCAGCAGCCAAGATAGATGGGGGCCCTACGAGCAGTACTTC
TRBJ2-2 | TRBV6-2/TRBV6-3 | once | . | CASTELLTAGELFF | TGTGCCAGCACCGAGCTTCTGACGGCCGGGGAGCTGTTTTTT
TRBJ2-7 | TRBV29-1 | . | . | CSVAGRPVPVYEQYF | TGCAGCGTGGCAGGGAGACCAGTTCCCGTATACGAGCAGTACTTC
TRBJ1-2 | TRBV18 | . | TRBD1 | CASSPLETGNYGYTF | TGTGCCAGCTCACCACTGGAGACAGGGAACTATGGCTACACCTTC
TRBJ1-5 | TRBV12-3/TRBV12-4 | few | . | CASSLMGGQPQHF | TGTGCCAGCAGTTTAATGGGGGGTCAGCCCCAGCATTTT
TRBJ2-1 | TRBV4-1 | . | TRBD1 | CASSQAQGVYNEQFF | TGCGCCAGCAGCCAAGCTCAGGGGGTCTACAATGAGCAGTTCTTC
TRBJ2-1 | TRBV18 | . | TRBD1 | CASSAGTGFYNEQFF | TGTGCCAGCTCGGCGGGGACAGGATTTTACAATGAGCAGTTCTTC
TRBJ2-5 | TRBV20-1 | . | TRBD1 | CSATGGQGQETQYF | TGCAGTGCTACCGGCGGACAGGGCCAAGAGACCCAGTACTTC
TRBJ2-3 | TRBV25-1 | few | TRBD1 | CASSEGDRGIDTQYF | TGTGCCAGCAGTGAGGGGGACAGGGGGATAGATACGCAGTATTTT
TRBJ1-1 | TRBV2 | . | . | CASSEAGGQLVGFTEAFF | TGTGCCAGCAGTGAAGCTGGGGGGCAACTGGTCGGGTTCACTGAAGCTTTCTTT
TRBJ2-2 | TRBV12-5 | . | TRBD1 | CASGAAGGYTGELFF | TGTGCTAGTGGGGCCGCAGGGGGATACACCGGGGAGCTGTTTTTT
TRBJ2-7 | TRBV10-1 | . | . | CASSEGYSYEQYF | TGCGCCAGCAGCGAGGGGTACAGCTACGAGCAGTACTTC
TRBJ1-4 | TRBV6-5 | . | . | CASRPGTLDEKLFF | TGTGCCAGCAGGCCGGGGACCCTGGATGAAAAACTGTTTTTT
TRBJ2-1 | TRBV19 | . | TRBD1 | CASSLGQDLNEQFF | TGTGCCAGTAGTCTAGGACAGGACTTAAATGAGCAGTTCTTC
TRBJ2-6 | TRBV7-9 | . | . | CASSQPGSDSGANVLTF | TGTGCCAGCAGCCAACCCGGGTCCGACTCTGGGGCCAACGTCCTGACTTTC
TRBJ2-3 | TRBV27 | . | . | CASSLFRSTDTQYF | TGTGCCAGCAGTCTCTTTAGAAGCACAGATACGCAGTATTTT
TRBJ2-1 | TRBV29-1 | few | TRBD1 | CSVEVGTGGDEQFF | TGCAGCGTTGAAGTAGGGACAGGGGGTGATGAGCAGTTCTTC
TRBJ2-7 | TRBV6-2/TRBV6-3 | few | . | CASTRTTQNAQYF | TGTGCCAGCACCCGGACTACTCAAAATGCGCAGTACTTC
TRBJ2-3 | TRBV7-9 | . | TRBD2 | CASSSQTSGRWTDTQYF | TGTGCCAGCAGCTCCCAGACTAGCGGGAGGTGGACAGATACGCAGTATTTT
TRBJ2-4 | TRBV9 | . | . | CASSDQTENIQYF | TGTGCCAGCAGCGACCAGACGGAGAACATTCAGTACTTC
TRBJ2-7 | TRBV7-9 | . | . | CASSSTRTSPNEQYF | TGTGCCAGCAGCTCTACAAGGACGTCCCCTAACGAGCAGTACTTC
TRBJ1-4 | TRBV29-1 | . | . | CSAGRTNEKLFF | TGCAGCGCAGGGAGGACTAATGAAAAACTGTTTTTT
TRBJ1-2 | TRBV3-1 | few | TRBD1 | CASSLSRDRSVYTF | TGTGCCAGCAGCCTTTCCCGGGACAGAAGCGTCTACACCTTC